This is a list of T cell receptor beta chains from one sample in a study of long-term antiretroviral therapy in people with HIV. Assay used: immunoSEQ multiplex PCR; TCRdb lists only in-frame clones, some missing. The table shows 14,000 or so clones, with around 80% occurring only once. Material: unsorted PBMCs, obtained 0.4 years after starting antiretroviral therapy. These receptors all come from a young man with HIV. CDR3s include the opening cysteine and the closing phenylalanine or tryptophan. The D gene is left open where the match is weak. Clone size, where shown, is once, few, many, or a class for clones that have expanded.

clone_size | j_call | d_call | v_call | cdr3_aa | cdr3_nt
. | TRBJ2-2 | TRBD1 | TRBV28 | CASSWGQMNTGELFF | TGTGCCAGCAGTTGGGGACAGATGAACACCGGGGAGCTGTTTTTT
. | TRBJ2-7 | TRBD1 | TRBV4-1 | CASSQDKGTGFEQYF | TGCGCCAGCAGCCAAGATAAAGGGACAGGGTTCGAGCAGTACTTC
. | TRBJ1-1 | . | TRBV6-6 | CASSYAQGTNTEAFF | TGTGCCAGCAGTTACGCCCAGGGGACGAACACTGAAGCTTTCTTT
few | TRBJ2-7 | TRBD1 | TRBV28 | CASSPPGTAYEQYF | TGTGCCAGCAGTCCACCCGGGACAGCCTACGAGCAGTACTTC
. | TRBJ2-1 | . | TRBV25-1 | CASSENSGVRNEQFF | TGTGCCAGCAGTGAAAATTCAGGGGTTCGAAATGAGCAGTTCTTC
. | TRBJ1-1 | TRBD1 | TRBV15 | CATSKRGGLRGLRDTEAFF | TGTGCCACCAGCAAAAGGGGCGGATTAAGGGGGCTTAGGGACACTGAAGCTTTCTTT
few | TRBJ2-5 | . | TRBV6-5 | CASSTSSGPWETQYF | TGTGCCAGCAGTACCAGCAGTGGGCCTTGGGAGACCCAGTACTTC
. | TRBJ2-2 | TRBD2 | TRBV6-6 | CASSYLLAGGSGELFF | TGTGCCAGCAGTTACCTCTTAGCGGGGGGCTCCGGGGAGCTGTTTTTT
. | TRBJ1-2 | . | TRBV27 | CASSLSAEYNGYTF | TGTGCCAGCAGTTTATCGGCAGAATATAATGGCTACACCTTC
. | TRBJ2-7 | . | TRBV11-1 | CASSRDRFSSYEQYF | TGTGCCAGCAGCCGTGACAGGTTCAGCTCCTACGAGCAGTACTTC
few | TRBJ2-1 | TRBD2 | TRBV2 | CASSPGLAGGLSNEQFF | TGTGCCAGCAGTCCCGGACTAGCGGGAGGACTGAGTAATGAGCAGTTCTTC
. | TRBJ2-1 | TRBD1 | TRBV5-1 | CASSLAGGGTYNEQFF | TGCGCCAGCAGCTTGGCAGGGGGCGGGACCTACAATGAGCAGTTCTTC
. | TRBJ2-5 | TRBD1 | TRBV7-9 | CASSLRGRSQETQYF | TGTGCCAGCAGCTTAAGGGGGCGAAGTCAAGAGACCCAGTACTTC
once | TRBJ2-1 | . | TRBV6-5 | CASSYLPERSYNEQFF | TGTGCCAGCAGTTACCTTCCTGAGCGGAGCTACAATGAGCAGTTCTTC
. | TRBJ2-2 | TRBD1 | TRBV30 | CAWRTGVNTGELFF | TGTGCCTGGAGGACAGGGGTTAACACCGGGGAGCTGTTTTTT
. | TRBJ2-7 | TRBD1 | TRBV13 | CASSDSGTGVYEQYF | TGTGCCAGCAGCGACTCCGGGACAGGAGTTTACGAGCAGTACTTC
once | TRBJ2-3 | . | TRBV29-1 | CSVEGERVTDTQYF | TGCAGCGTTGAAGGCGAGCGGGTAACAGATACGCAGTATTTT
. | TRBJ2-3 | . | TRBV7-2 | CASSSPGEPTDTQYF | TGTGCCAGCAGCTCTCCCGGGGAGCCCACAGATACGCAGTATTTT
. | TRBJ2-1 | . | TRBV4-1 | CASSQVNLVSYNEQFF | TGCGCCAGCAGCCAAGTAAACCTGGTCTCCTACAATGAGCAGTTCTTC
. | TRBJ2-7 | TRBD2 | TRBV6-6 | CASSSGTTRRYEQYF | TGTGCCAGCAGTTCAGGGACTACGAGGCGATACGAGCAGTACTTC
. | TRBJ1-1 | . | TRBV5-4 | CASSGQGGITEAFF | TGTGCCAGCAGCGGTCAGGGTGGGATCACTGAAGCTTTCTTT
. | TRBJ2-5 | TRBD1 | TRBV4-3 | CASSEGTGRRETQYF | TGCGCCAGCAGCGAGGGGACAGGTAGGAGAGAGACCCAGTACTTC
few | TRBJ2-1 | TRBD1 | TRBV11-3 | CASSPGTGFSSYNEQFF | TGTGCCAGCAGCCCTGGGACAGGTTTCAGCTCCTACAATGAGCAGTTCTTC
. | TRBJ2-2 | . | TRBV7-2 | CASSLVTVNTGELFF | TGTGCCAGCAGCTTAGTGACAGTGAACACCGGGGAGCTGTTTTTT
. | TRBJ2-1 | . | TRBV21-1 | CASPSLPRDRGDEQFF | TGTGCCAGCCCTTCTTTGCCCCGGGACAGGGGTGATGAGCAGTTCTTC
once | TRBJ1-3 | . | TRBV5-7 | CASSLVTGQLTGNTIYF | TGTGCCAGCAGCTTGGTAACCGGACAGTTAACTGGAAACACCATATATTTT
. | TRBJ2-1 | TRBD2 | TRBV4-2 | CASSLLGAGGNEQFF | TGTGCCAGCAGCCTCCTAGGGGCGGGAGGGAATGAGCAGTTCTTC
. | TRBJ1-6 | . | TRBV19 | CASKVGFRIRDSPLHF | TGTGCCTCAAAGGTGGGTTTTAGGATTCGGGATTCACCCCTCCACTTT
. | TRBJ2-2 | TRBD1 | TRBV6-5 | CASSYLGGDRAGELFF | TGTGCCAGCAGTTATTTGGGGGGGGACAGGGCCGGGGAGCTGTTTTTT
. | TRBJ2-7 | . | TRBV15 | CATSRDYALGGQYF | TGTGCCACCAGCAGAGATTACGCTTTGGGCGGGCAGTACTTC
. | TRBJ2-2 | TRBD1 | TRBV13 | CASSPRTGGGELFF | TGTGCCAGCAGCCCACGGACAGGCGGGGGGGAGCTGTTTTTT
. | TRBJ2-1 | TRBD2 | TRBV19 | CASATGGSRNEQFF | TGTGCCAGTGCTACGGGCGGGAGTAGGAATGAGCAGTTCTTC
. | TRBJ1-6 | TRBD1 | TRBV4-1 | CASSQDRRRSGTGNSPLHF | TGCGCCAGCAGCCAAGACCGGAGACGATCGGGGACAGGCAATTCACCCCTCCACTTT
. | TRBJ1-1 | . | TRBV5-1 | CASNPLQSNTEAFF | TGCGCCAGCAATCCTTTACAGTCGAACACTGAAGCTTTCTTT
. | TRBJ2-7 | . | TRBV10-1 | CASSEIPYHEQYF | TGCGCCAGCAGTGAGATCCCCTACCACGAGCAGTACTTC
medium-sized | TRBJ2-1 | TRBD2 | TRBV19 | CASSTGGAYNEQFF | TGTGCCAGTAGTACTGGGGGGGCCTACAATGAGCAGTTCTTC
. | TRBJ1-5 | TRBD1 | TRBV2 | CASSGEAGGRPQHF | TGTGCCAGCAGTGGAGAGGCAGGGGGCCGGCCCCAGCATTTT
. | TRBJ1-5 | . | TRBV5-8 | CASSPTWTQPQHF | TGTGCCAGCAGCCCTACATGGACGCAGCCCCAGCATTTT
. | TRBJ2-7 | . | TRBV28 | CASSLRATGLYYEQYF | TGTGCCAGCAGTTTAAGGGCCACGGGTTTGTATTACGAGCAGTACTTC
. | TRBJ1-2 | TRBD1 | TRBV9 | CASSVSADREKDGYTF | TGTGCCAGCAGCGTATCCGCAGACAGGGAGAAAGATGGCTACACCTTC
. | TRBJ1-1 | . | TRBV4-1 | CASSQPTENTEAFF | TGCGCCAGCAGCCAGCCTACAGAGAACACTGAAGCTTTCTTT